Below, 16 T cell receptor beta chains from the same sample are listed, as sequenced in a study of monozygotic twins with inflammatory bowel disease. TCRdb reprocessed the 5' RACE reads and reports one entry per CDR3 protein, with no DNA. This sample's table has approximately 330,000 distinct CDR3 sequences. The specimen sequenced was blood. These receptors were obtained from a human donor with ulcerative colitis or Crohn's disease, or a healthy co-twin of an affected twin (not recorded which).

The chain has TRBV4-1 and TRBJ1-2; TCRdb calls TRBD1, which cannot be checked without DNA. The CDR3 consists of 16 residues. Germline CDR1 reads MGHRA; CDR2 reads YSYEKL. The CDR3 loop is CASSQDRAQNYGGYTF.

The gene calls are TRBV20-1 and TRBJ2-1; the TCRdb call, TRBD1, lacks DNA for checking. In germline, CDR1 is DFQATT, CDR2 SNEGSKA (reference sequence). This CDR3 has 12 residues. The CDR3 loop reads CSARATYNEQFF.

The chain's CDR3 is CAWSASRTGHGYTF. The chain has TRBV30 and TRBJ1-2; no DNA is available, so the TRBD1 call from TCRdb remains unchecked. Germline V lookup: CDR1 GTSNPN, CDR2 SVGIG (reference sequence). The CDR3 loop spans 14 amino acids.

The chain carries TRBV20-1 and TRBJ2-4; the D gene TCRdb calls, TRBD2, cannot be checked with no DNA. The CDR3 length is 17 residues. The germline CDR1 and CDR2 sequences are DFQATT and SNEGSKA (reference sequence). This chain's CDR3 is CSARASGRALAKNIQYF.

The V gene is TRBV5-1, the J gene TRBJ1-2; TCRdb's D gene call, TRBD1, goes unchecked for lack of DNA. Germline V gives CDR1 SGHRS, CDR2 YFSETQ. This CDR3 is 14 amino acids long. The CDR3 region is CASSFYDRVDGYTF.

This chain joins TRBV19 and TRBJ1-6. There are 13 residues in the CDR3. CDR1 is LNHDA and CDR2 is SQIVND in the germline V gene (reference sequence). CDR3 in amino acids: CASREGRDSPLHF.

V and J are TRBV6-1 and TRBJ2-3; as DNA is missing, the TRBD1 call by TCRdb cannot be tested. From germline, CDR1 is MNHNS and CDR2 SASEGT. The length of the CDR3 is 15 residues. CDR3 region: CASSDRGRPEDTQYF.

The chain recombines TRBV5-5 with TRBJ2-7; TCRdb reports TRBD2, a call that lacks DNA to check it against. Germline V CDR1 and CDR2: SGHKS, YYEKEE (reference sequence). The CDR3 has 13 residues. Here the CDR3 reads CASSLRLGYEQYF.

CDR3 loop: CSARPPDVYNEQFF. The chain combines TRBV20-1 with TRBJ2-1; the TCRdb D gene call, TRBD1, has no DNA to confirm it. This CDR3 has 14 residues. Germline V gene sequence: CDR1 DFQATT, CDR2 SNEGSKA (reference sequence).

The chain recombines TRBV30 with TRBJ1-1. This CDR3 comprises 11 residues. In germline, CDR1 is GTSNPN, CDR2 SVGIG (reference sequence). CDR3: CAWSVTLEAFF. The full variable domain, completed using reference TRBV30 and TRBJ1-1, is SQTIHQWPATLVQPVGSPLSLECTVEGTSNPNLYWYRQAAGRGLQLLFYSVGIGQISSEVPQNLSASRPQDRQFILSSKKLLLSDSGFYLCAWSVTLEAFFGQGTRLTVV.

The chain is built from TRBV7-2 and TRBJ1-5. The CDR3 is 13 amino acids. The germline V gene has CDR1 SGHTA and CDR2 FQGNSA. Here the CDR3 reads CASSLGWNQPQHF. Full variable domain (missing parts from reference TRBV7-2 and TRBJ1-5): GAGVSQSPSNKVTEKGKDVELRCDPISGHTALYWYRQSLGQGLEFLIYFQGNSAPDKSGLPSDRFSAERTGGSVSTLTIQRTQQEDSAVYLCASSLGWNQPQHFGDGTRLSIL.

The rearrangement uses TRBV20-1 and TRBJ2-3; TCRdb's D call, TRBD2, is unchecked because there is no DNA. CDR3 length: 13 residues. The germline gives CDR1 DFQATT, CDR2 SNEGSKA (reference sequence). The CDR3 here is CSAGSGGDDTQYF.

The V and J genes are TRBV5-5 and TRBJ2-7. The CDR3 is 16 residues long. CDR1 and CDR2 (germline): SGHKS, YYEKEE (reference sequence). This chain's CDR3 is CASSLAVGGRSYEQYF.

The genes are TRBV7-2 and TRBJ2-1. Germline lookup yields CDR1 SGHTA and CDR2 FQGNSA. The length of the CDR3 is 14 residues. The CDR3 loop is CASRLQGLYNEQFF.

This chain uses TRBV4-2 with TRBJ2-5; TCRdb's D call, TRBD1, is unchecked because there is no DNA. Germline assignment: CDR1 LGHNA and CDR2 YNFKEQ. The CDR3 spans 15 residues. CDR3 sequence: CASSQPGNSWETQYF.

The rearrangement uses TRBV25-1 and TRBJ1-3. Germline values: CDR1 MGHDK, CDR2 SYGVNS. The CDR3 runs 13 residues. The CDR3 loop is CGAGPSSGNTIYF.